This T cell receptor (beta chain) was captured by sequencing in a study of blood T cell repertoires in COVID-19. Looking at the study overall: Samples taken during acute and convalescent COVID-19 were collected in the United States, Italy and Spain. Nucleic acid was either cDNA or gDNA, and it came from T cells, B-cell-depleted T cells, or PBMCs.

The CDR3 sequence is 12 residues long. Between the trimmed V and J ends, which lost 1 base and 4 bases, there was a span of 5 bases. Germline values: CDR1 SEHNR, CDR2 FQNEAQ (reference sequence). Authors' methods: Reference gene primers were amplified, and this amplification served to estimate nucleated cell counts. TCRdb's copy holds only in-frame clones and misses some; the assay was immunoSEQ multiplex PCR. The V and J calls and clone size are taken from that table; D and trimming were inferred from the DNA. The sample holds about 140,000 clones, roughly 90% seen once. Material for sequencing was peripheral blood. This chain links TRBV7-9 with TRBJ2-7; D remains ambiguous. This receptor was identified in a human donor in a cohort sampled during active COVID-19. In nucleotides, the CDR3 is TGTGCCAGCAGCTTAGTAGAATACGAGCAGTACTTC. This sequence encodes CASSLVEYEQYF.